The 18 T cell receptor beta chains presented below share a single source sample, sequenced in a study of shared clonotypes between healthy human individuals. Assay: immunoSEQ multiplex PCR; the TCRdb copy retains only in-frame clones and omits some. The sample lists about 1.4 million clones; around 95% were seen once. Sequencing used naive CD4+ T cells sorted from blood. The subset denotes: CD45RA+ positively selected. All receptors derive from a man aged 30 to 45 in good health.

V gene TRBV11-2 combines with J gene TRBJ2-1; 7 bases match TRBD1. V was clipped by 1 base and J by 3 bases; unmatched bases: 6. Germline CDR1 SGHAT, CDR2 FQNNGV. The length of the CDR3 is 16 residues. DNA for the CDR3: TGTGCCAGCAGCTTAGGGGACAGATTATTCTACAATGAGCAGTTCTTC. It is translated as CASSLGDRLFYNEQFF.

This chain joins TRBV9 and TRBJ1-2; D remains unclear. CDR1 and CDR2 (germline): SGDLS, YYNGEE. The CDR3 has 11 residues. With 3 bases removed from V and 5 bases from J, the gap between germline ends came to 5 bases. The CDR3 here is CASSGPYGYTF. Here the CDR3 DNA reads TGTGCCAGCAGCGGTCCTTATGGCTACACCTTC.

The genes are TRBV18 and TRBJ2-7; tentative D call: TRBD2 (5 bases). The CDR3 contains 14 residues. V dropped 1 base and J dropped 3 bases, with 10 bases sitting between them. The germline CDR1 and CDR2 sequences are KGHSH and LQKENI. CDR3 bases: TGTGCCAGCTCACCACTAGCGTCTCTCTACGAGCAGTACTTC. Protein product: CASSPLASLYEQYF.

The genes are TRBV10-3 and TRBJ2-7, with a possible D match to TRBD1 (6 bases). Looked up from germline, CDR1 is ENHRY and CDR2 is SYGVKD. The CDR3 covers 14 residues. V was pared by 6 bases and J by 3 bases, with 15 bases between. CDR3 coding DNA: TGTGCCATCAGCCAAACAGGGACGAGCTACGAGCAGTACTTC. Translated: CAISQTGTSYEQYF.

The gene calls are TRBV11-2 and TRBJ1-3; D perhaps matches TRBD1 (5 bases). Trimming pared 4 bases from V and 0 bases from J, leaving 13 bases between. This CDR3 is built from 16 residues. Germline CDR1 is SGHAT and CDR2 is FQNNGV. The CDR3 coding sequence is TGTGCCAGCAGCTGGGGGACGGCGAGCTCTGGAAACACCATATATTTT. It translates to CASSWGTASSGNTIYF.

This clone has a single count. V is TRBV28 and J is TRBJ1-5; D gene uncertain. V was pared by 9 bases and J by 3 bases, with 12 bases between. CDR3 length: 13 residues. Germline CDR1 is MDHEN and CDR2 is SYDVKM. Here the CDR3 reads CASQARANQPQHF. CDR3 in DNA: TGTGCCAGTCAGGCGAGGGCCAATCAGCCCCAGCATTTT.

This chain uses TRBV4-3 with TRBJ1-4; D is unresolved. Trimming pared 0 bases from V and 2 bases from J, leaving 7 bases between. This CDR3 region has 15 residues. Germline V gene sequence: CDR1 LGHNA, CDR2 YSLEER. The CDR3 protein is CASSQEGVTNEKLFF. The CDR3 DNA reads as TGCGCCAGCAGCCAAGAGGGTGTCACTAATGAAAAACTGTTTTTT.

DNA for the CDR3: TGTGCCAGCTCACCGGACCTGCTAGCAACTGAGCAGTTCTTC. The encoded protein is CASSPDLLATEQFF. The chain is built from TRBV18 and TRBJ2-1, with a weak D call TRBD2 (5 bases). The CDR3 loop spans 14 amino acids. Germline V gene sequence: CDR1 KGHSH, CDR2 LQKENI. Trimming pared 3 bases from V and 9 bases from J, leaving 15 bases between.

This chain uses TRBV27 with TRBJ1-2; D call uncertain. The CDR3 covers 18 residues. Trimming cost V 6 bases and J 3 bases, with 26 bases left between them. Germline V gene sequence: CDR1 MNHEY, CDR2 SMNVEV (reference sequence). This chain's CDR3 is CASSSKVGRRSTHYGYTF. The DNA of the CDR3 is TGTGCCAGCAGCTCTAAGGTCGGCAGGCGATCCACTCACTATGGCTACACCTTC.

CDR3 protein: CATIQDRRYEKLFF. The CDR3 DNA reads as TGTGCCACCATCCAGGACAGGAGATATGAAAAACTGTTTTTT. The chain uses TRBV15 and TRBJ1-4, with 7 positions matching TRBD1. The germline gives CDR1 LNHNV, CDR2 YYDKDF (reference sequence). CDR3 length equals 14 residues. Trimming cost V 7 bases and J 6 bases; bases outside gene matches: 8.

With respect to this clone: The sample carries other DNA sequences with the same CDR3. V and J are TRBV9 and TRBJ2-1, with D unclear. V was clipped by 0 bases and J by 0 bases, with 4 bases between them. The CDR3 has 14 amino acids. Germline loops: CDR1 SGDLS, CDR2 YYNGEE. CDR3 loop: CASSVVSSYNEQFF. DNA of the CDR3: TGTGCCAGCAGCGTAGTGAGCTCCTACAATGAGCAGTTCTTC.

The genes are TRBV11-2 and TRBJ2-5; weak D call: TRBD1 (6 bases). Germline CDR1 is SGHAT and CDR2 is FQNNGV. The V and J ends lost 2 bases and 7 bases respectively, with 11 bases between them. The CDR3 has 13 residues. The CDR3 coding sequence is TGTGCCAGCAGCTTACAGGGGTTGGGGACCCAGTACTTC. Translation: CASSLQGLGTQYF.

The gene calls are TRBV13 and TRBJ2-7; the match to TRBD1 covers 10 bases. V lost 4 bases to trimming and J lost 3 bases; unmatched junction nucleotides: 21. Germline-derived CDR1 and CDR2 are PRHDT and FYEKMQ (reference sequence). The CDR3 runs to 20 residues. DNA for the CDR3: TGTGCCAGCAGCTCCCTAACCGGGACAGGGGTGCGACTAGGAAACTACGAGCAGTACTTC. It yields the protein CASSSLTGTGVRLGNYEQYF.

A remark on this clone: In the same sample, other DNA sequences code for this CDR3. The chain is built from TRBV6-6 and TRBJ1-3, with D hard to call. CDR1 is MNHNY and CDR2 is SVGAGI in the germline V gene (reference sequence). This CDR3 is 13 amino acids long. The V and J ends lost 0 bases and 4 bases respectively, with 4 bases between them. CDR3 sequence (DNA): TGTGCCAGCAGTTACTCGGCCGGAAACACCATATATTTT. Translating it yields CASSYSAGNTIYF.

The V gene is TRBV7-9, the J gene TRBJ2-3; D possibly corresponds to TRBD2 (5 bases). The CDR3 length is 15 residues. Trimming took 2 bases from V and 0 from J, leaving 9 bases between them. Germline V gives CDR1 SEHNR, CDR2 FQNEAQ (reference sequence). The CDR3 sequence is CASSLMASSTDTQYF. CDR3 DNA: TGTGCCAGCAGCTTAATGGCTAGCAGCACAGATACGCAGTATTTT.

This chain joins TRBV18 and TRBJ2-7; TRBD1 matches at 7 bases. The V gene end was trimmed by 1 base and the J gene end by 2 bases; junction bases not matched to a gene: 11. This CDR3 has 17 residues. CDR1 is KGHSH and CDR2 is LQKENI in the germline V gene. CDR3 loop: CASSPQGQNNHPYEQYF. In nucleotides, the CDR3 is TGTGCCAGCTCACCACAGGGACAGAACAATCACCCCTACGAGCAGTACTTC.

The chain carries TRBV5-6 and TRBJ1-3, with TRBD1 as a possible D gene (5 bases). Germline CDR1 is SGHDT and CDR2 is YYEEEE. There are 14 residues in the CDR3. The V gene lost 4 bases and the J gene lost 2 bases, with 10 bases spanning the gap. The CDR3 sequence is CASSPPGAGNTIYF. For the CDR3, the DNA is TGTGCCAGCAGCCCCCCGGGGGCTGGAAACACCATATATTTT.

This clone was observed once. The chain couples TRBV11-2 to TRBJ2-7, with D perhaps TRBD2 (7 bases). With 4 bases removed from V and 0 bases from J, the gap between germline ends came to 16 bases. The V gene's germline CDR1 is SGHAT and CDR2 FQNNGV. The CDR3 length is 16 residues. This CDR3 is CASSYRGAGSSYEQYF. The DNA for the CDR3 is TGTGCCAGCAGCTACCGGGGGGCGGGGTCCTCCTACGAGCAGTACTTC.